This TCR beta chain was recorded in a study of blood T cell repertoires in COVID-19. Trimming took off 8 bases at V and 4 bases at J, with 17 bases between the two ends. CDR1 and CDR2 from the germline V gene are LGHNA and YNFKEQ. This CDR3 has 14 amino acids. In this sample, this clone turned up once. Some clones are missing from TCRdb's copy, which holds only in-frame ones; the method was immunoSEQ multiplex PCR. The sample has over 200,000 clones, 70% to 90% seen once. The material sequenced was PBMCs or T cells enriched from blood (not recorded which). The rearrangement joins TRBV4-2 to TRBJ1-2; maybe TRBD1 (5 bases). This clonotype was obtained from a man under 40 who had recovered from COVID-19. The CDR3 reads CASRRETALYGYTF. The CDR3 bases are TGTGCCAGCCGGCGGGAGACAGCACTCTATGGCTACACCTTC.